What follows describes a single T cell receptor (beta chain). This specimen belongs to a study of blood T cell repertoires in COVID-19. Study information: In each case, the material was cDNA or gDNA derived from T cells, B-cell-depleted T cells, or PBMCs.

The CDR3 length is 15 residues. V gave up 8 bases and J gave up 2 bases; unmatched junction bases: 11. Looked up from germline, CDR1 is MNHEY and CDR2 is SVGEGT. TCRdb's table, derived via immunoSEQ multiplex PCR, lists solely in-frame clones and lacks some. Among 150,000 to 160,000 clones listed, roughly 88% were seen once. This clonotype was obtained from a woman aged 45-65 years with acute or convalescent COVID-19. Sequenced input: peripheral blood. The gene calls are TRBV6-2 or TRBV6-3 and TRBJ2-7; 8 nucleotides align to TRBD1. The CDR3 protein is CASCPGQGETYEQYF. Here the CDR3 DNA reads TGTGCCAGCTGCCCTGGACAGGGAGAAACCTACGAGCAGTACTTC.